These T cell receptor beta chains were read from a single sample in a study of cytomegalovirus exposure and HLA in healthy donors. Profiled with immunoSEQ multiplex PCR; TCRdb holds only in-frame clones, not every one. The sample contains some 130,000 clones, 60% to 80% of which appear only once. The material sequenced was PBMCs. The origin of the receptors is a man younger than 45 in good health and CMV-seronegative. CDR3s include the opening cysteine and the closing phenylalanine or tryptophan. A D gene is named only where the DNA matches it firmly. A row's size may be missing; if present it is once, few, many or a size class.

D	V	size	J	CDR3	DNA
NA	TRBV7-8	NA	TRBJ2-3	CASSWPGQLTDTQYF	TGTGCCAGCAGCTGGCCGGGACAACTCACAGATACGCAGTATTTT
TRBD1	TRBV15	NA	TRBJ1-1	CATSRRVTGDTEAFF	TGTGCCACCAGCAGAAGGGTGACAGGGGACACTGAAGCTTTCTTT
TRBD1	TRBV5-4	few	TRBJ1-1	CASSSPGQEEAFF	TGTGCCAGCAGCTCGCCTGGACAGGAAGAAGCTTTCTTT
TRBD2	TRBV27	NA	TRBJ2-7	CASSLAGVGRYEQYF	TGTGCCAGCAGTTTAGCGGGGGTAGGCCGGTACGAGCAGTACTTC
NA	TRBV9	NA	TRBJ2-5	CASSVGNSGGGGETQYF	TGTGCCAGCAGCGTAGGTAATAGCGGCGGAGGCGGAGAGACCCAGTACTTC
TRBD2	TRBV11-2	NA	TRBJ2-1	CASSLNPVAGSDNEQFF	TGTGCCAGCAGCTTAAATCCCGTAGCGGGTTCCGATAATGAGCAGTTCTTC
NA	TRBV27	NA	TRBJ2-2	CASSLNRVNTGELFF	TGTGCCAGCAGTTTAAACAGGGTGAACACCGGGGAGCTGTTTTTT
TRBD2	TRBV2	NA	TRBJ2-3	CASSALLAGVGTDTQYF	TGTGCCAGCAGTGCCCTTCTAGCGGGGGTAGGCACAGATACGCAGTATTTT
TRBD1	TRBV27	NA	TRBJ1-2	CASSPQGQRANYGYTF	TGTGCCAGCAGTCCGCAGGGACAGCGAGCTAACTATGGCTACACCTTC
TRBD2	TRBV27	few	TRBJ2-5	CASSSLAGVGETQYF	TGTGCCAGCAGTTCCCTAGCGGGAGTTGGGGAGACCCAGTACTTC
TRBD1	TRBV27	NA	TRBJ1-5	CASSKQGAVQPQHF	TGTGCCAGCAGCAAACAGGGGGCGGTTCAGCCCCAGCATTTT